These T cell receptor beta chains were read from a single sample in a study of cytotoxic CD8 clonotypes in ibrutinib-treated CLL. Produced via immunoSEQ multiplex PCR; TCRdb's table is partial and in-frame only. This table has under 200,000 clones, roughly 80% appearing once. Sample: PBMCs, taken after 12 months of ibrutinib treatment. These receptors were collected from a human donor with chronic lymphocytic leukemia. Each CDR3 is given with its conserved first and last residue. D genes are given only for firm matches. Expanded clones are given a class, and other clones once, few, many or no size at all.

j_call cdr3_length v_call d_call clone_size cdr3_nt cdr3_aa
TRBJ2-5 14 TRBV6-5 - - TGTGCCAGCCAGTGGGCAGGTCCTCAAGAGACCCAGTACTTC CASQWAGPQETQYF
TRBJ1-1 13 TRBV29-1 - - TGCAGCGCGATTGTCTCACAGGGCACTGAAGCTTTCTTT CSAIVSQGTEAFF
TRBJ1-6 13 TRBV30 - - TGTGCCTGGAGCCCGCGGGATAATTCACCCCTCCACTTT CAWSPRDNSPLHF
TRBJ1-4 19 TRBV21-1 - - TGTGCCAGCAGCAAAGAAGGGGTAGGAACAGGGGGCACTAATGAAAAACTGTTTTTT CASSKEGVGTGGTNEKLFF
TRBJ1-1 14 TRBV11-3 - - TGTGCCAGCAGCTTCCACGGTCGTTCCGCTGAAGCTTTCTTT CASSFHGRSAEAFF
TRBJ2-5 15 TRBV9 TRBD2 - TGTGCCAGCAGCACTACGGGACTAGCCCAAGAGACCCAGTACTTC CASSTTGLAQETQYF
TRBJ2-1 17 TRBV27 - - TGTGCCAGCAGTTTAGACAGGCTTGGGCCCCCGGGCAATGAGCAGTTCTTC CASSLDRLGPPGNEQFF
TRBJ2-7 13 TRBV28 - once TGTGCCAGCTGGTCGGGGTCGGGCTACGAGCAGTACTTC CASWSGSGYEQYF
TRBJ1-3 14 TRBV7-2 - - TGTGCCAGCAGCGAACAGAGCTCTGGAAACACCATATATTTT CASSEQSSGNTIYF
TRBJ2-7 12 TRBV28 - - TGTGCCAGCAGTTTAGCGGGCTACGAGCAGTACTTC CASSLAGYEQYF
TRBJ1-1 15 TRBV18 - few TGTGCCAGCTCACCAAGATCACAGGGAAACACTGAAGCTTTCTTT CASSPRSQGNTEAFF
TRBJ2-3 17 TRBV11-2 TRBD2 - TGTGCCAGCAGCCATCAACCGCCGGGACTAGTTTCAGATACGCAGTATTTT CASSHQPPGLVSDTQYF
TRBJ2-1 13 TRBV18 - - TGTGCCAGCTCACCCCTTAGGGGCGAGGGGCAGTTCTTC CASSPLRGEGQFF
TRBJ2-5 16 TRBV4-3 TRBD2 - TGCGCCAGCAGCCACAAGCGGGGGGCGTACCAAGAGACCCAGTACTTC CASSHKRGAYQETQYF
TRBJ1-1 15 TRBV27 - few TGTGCCAGCAGTTTATTATTTTCGGGGGCCACTGAAGCTTTCTTT CASSLLFSGATEAFF
TRBJ1-1 13 TRBV28 - - TGTGCTAAGGCGTCAGCGATGAACACTGAAGCTTTCTTT CAKASAMNTEAFF
TRBJ2-6 17 TRBV11-2 TRBD1 - TGTGCCAGCAGCTCGAGGGACAGTAGCTCTGGGGCCAACGTCCTGACTTTC CASSSRDSSSGANVLTF
TRBJ1-4 14 TRBV7-2 TRBD1 - TGTGCCAGCAGCACGGACAGGTGGAATGAAAAACTGTTTTTT CASSTDRWNEKLFF
TRBJ2-7 13 TRBV28 TRBD2 - TGTGCCAGCCATCTAGCGGGGCACTACGAGCAGTACTTC CASHLAGHYEQYF
TRBJ2-5 15 TRBV9 - - TGTGCCAGCAGCCCTCGTAGCGGAGAGGGAGAGACCCAGTACTTC CASSPRSGEGETQYF
TRBJ1-3 14 TRBV5-4 TRBD1 - TGTGCCAGCAGCTTGGGGGGACAGGGAAACACCATATATTTT CASSLGGQGNTIYF
TRBJ2-1 16 TRBV5-8 TRBD1 - TGTGCCAGCAGACCTCCGGGGCAGGGGGCTAGAAATGAGCAGTTCTTC CASRPPGQGARNEQFF
TRBJ2-7 14 TRBV10-3 - - TGTGCCACCCTACTGGCGGGCAGACTCTACGAGCAGTACTTC CATLLAGRLYEQYF
TRBJ2-3 15 TRBV5-1 TRBD1 - TGCGCCAGCAGCACTGGACAGGGTGGCACAGATACGCAGTATTTT CASSTGQGGTDTQYF
TRBJ2-1 14 TRBV7-8 TRBD2 - TGTGCCAGCAGCTGGCGGACTAGCGGGGATGAGCAGTTCTTC CASSWRTSGDEQFF
TRBJ2-1 12 TRBV29-1 - - TGCAGCGTTAGTCCCACGGGTGGAGAGCAGTTCTTC CSVSPTGGEQFF